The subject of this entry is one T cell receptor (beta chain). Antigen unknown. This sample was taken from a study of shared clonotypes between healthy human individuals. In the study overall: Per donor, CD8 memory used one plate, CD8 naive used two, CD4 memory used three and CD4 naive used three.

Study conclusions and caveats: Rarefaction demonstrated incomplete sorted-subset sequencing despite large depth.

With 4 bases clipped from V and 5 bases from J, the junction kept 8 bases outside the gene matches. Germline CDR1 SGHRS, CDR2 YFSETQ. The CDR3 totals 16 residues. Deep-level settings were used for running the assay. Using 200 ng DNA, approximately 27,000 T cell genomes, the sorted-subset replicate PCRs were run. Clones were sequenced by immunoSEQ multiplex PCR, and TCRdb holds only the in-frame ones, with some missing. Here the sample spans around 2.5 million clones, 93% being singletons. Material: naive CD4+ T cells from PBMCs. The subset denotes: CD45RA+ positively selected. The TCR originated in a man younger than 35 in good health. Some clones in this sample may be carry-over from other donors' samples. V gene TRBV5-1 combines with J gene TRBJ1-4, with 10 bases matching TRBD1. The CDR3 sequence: CASSLGTGVPNEKLFF. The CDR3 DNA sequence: TGCGCCAGCAGCCTCGGGACAGGGGTTCCAAATGAAAAACTGTTTTTT.